The present T cell receptor (beta chain) was sequenced within a study of PD-1 blockade in classical Hodgkin lymphoma (dated by TCRdb to between 2020 and 2021). As for the study more broadly: Nivolumab dosing was 3 mg/kg intravenously every 2 weeks, continuing until either disease progression or unacceptable toxicity. The study used CyTOF and TCR beta sequencing to define a peripheral blood immune signature of response to PD-1 blockade in classical Hodgkin lymphoma. The study at large found these results: The study covered only a single clinical trial cohort, and the causes of the repertoire differences, possibly disease activity or prior therapy, were still not defined. Baseline TCR diversity was reported as lower in newly diagnosed patients than in healthy donors, and lower still in relapsed/refractory patients. Lower diversity was seen in patients whose nivolumab began less than 1 year after ASCT, and these patients were left out of later analyses so that immune reconstitution would not confound the results. Baseline diversity similar to that of newly diagnosed patients was observed in trial patients achieving complete response, whereas significantly lower diversity was observed in partial responders and progressors. CD4+ but not CD8+ TCR diversity rose significantly by C4D1 (p=0.0027 vs p=0.16), most apparent in complete responders (p=0.02).

As to this clone: There is no known antigen for this receptor. No per-base quality is available; no much larger clone lies one base away.

The Qiagen DNeasy kit was used to extract genomic DNA from unsorted PBMCs and from the negatively selected CD4+ and CD8+ fractions. TCR beta CDR3 regions were subjected to amplification by immunoSEQ multiplex PCR with primers that anneal to V and J segments. A synthetic immune receptor repertoire was used to minimize amplification bias, and any residual bias was removed computationally once sequencing was done. As for the original processing: Custom Python scripts were used to quantify repertoire diversity as the Shannon entropy index. Unsorted, CD4+ and CD8+ repertoires were examined separately, except in combined analyses, for which CD4+ and CD8+ sequences were merged in silico. Clonal expansion was defined as a frequency increase of at least 2-fold after treatment compared with C1D1, and clones undetected at baseline were assigned a pseudocount of 0.5. Clones with 0 or 1 copy at C1D1 were defined as singleton clones, while clones with 2 or more copies were defined as non-singleton clones. Clones expanded in unsorted samples were assigned a CD4+, CD8+ or unknown annotation through matching of protein sequences in sorted samples from the same patient. Diversity changes from C1D1 to C4D1 were tested in paired samples using Wilcoxon tests. In TCRdb, the immuneACCESS table is reduced to in-frame sequences with V and J assigned. These tables do not hold every clone; where another copy was compared, an unresolved V gene accounts for under half, and the others remain unexplained. V, J and clone size were drawn from that table, and D and trimming were deduced from the DNA. This sample is represented by about 33,000 clones; approximately 70% of them were singletons. The ten largest make up approximately 4% of the sample.

V sheds 2 bases and J sheds 10 bases, leaving 17 bases between their ends. Sequences MNHEY (CDR1) and SMNVEV (CDR2) are obtained from the germline V gene (reference sequence). Measured from the cysteine to the phenylalanine, the CDR3 is 14 residues long. The kept DNA is CDR3 alone, 42 bases in frame from the first base. The time point label of this sample denotes: cycle 4 day 1 (C4D1), after about 6 weeks of nivolumab. Every trial patient had relapsed following autologous stem cell transplantation, and prior brentuximab vedotin exposure was what differed among cohorts A, B and C. A total of 56 patients with relapsed/refractory classical Hodgkin lymphoma made up the trial cohort, and each patient's best overall response was complete response, partial response or progressive disease. Trial patients were treated with single-agent nivolumab in the multi-cohort phase II CheckMate 205 trial. An independent review committee assessed best overall response by applying the 2007 International Working Group response criteria. Trial PBMCs were obtained immediately prior to nivolumab initiation (C1D1) and on therapy at cycle 2 day 1 and cycle 4 day 1. After peripheral blood was drawn into 8 mL Vacutainer Cell Preparation Tubes, PBMCs were isolated by centrifugation and then cryopreserved.

The sequence links TRBV27 to TRBJ1-1; the D gene remains uncertain. The sequences come from peripheral blood mononuclear cells (PBMCs), collected before the fourth cycle of nivolumab. This sequence originates from a human donor with classical Hodgkin lymphoma. In nucleotide form, the sequence is TGTGCCAGCAGTTTAAGTTCGGACTTTTCTGCAGCTTTCTTT. The encoded protein is CASSLSSDFSAAFF.